These 17 T cell receptor beta chains originate from one sample sequenced in a study of blood T cell repertoires in COVID-19. Profiling relied on immunoSEQ multiplex PCR, and the TCRdb table lists in-frame clones only, not all of them. This sample has about 87,000 clones, with more than 75% found just once. Specimen: peripheral blood. The receptors were gathered from a man aged 40-49 years with acute or convalescent COVID-19.

The chain is built from TRBV27 and TRBJ1-2; 7 positions match TRBD1. CDR1 and CDR2 from the germline V gene are MNHEY and SMNVEV (reference sequence). The V segment lost 5 bases and the J segment 8 bases; nucleotides outside the gene matches: 14. This CDR3 region has 15 residues. CDR3: CASSPRQGQSVGYTF. The CDR3 DNA reads as TGTGCCAGCAGTCCACGACAGGGCCAATCGGTAGGCTACACCTTC.

The chain carries TRBV7-2 and TRBJ1-2, with unresolved D. V was shortened by 5 bases and J by 0 bases, with 16 bases between the two germline ends. The germline CDR1 and CDR2 sequences are SGHTA and FQGNSA. There are 16 residues in the CDR3. The CDR3: CASSLKLAGPNYGYTF. The DNA of the CDR3 is TGTGCCAGCAGCCTGAAATTGGCAGGCCCTAACTATGGCTACACCTTC.

V usage is TRBV18 and J usage is TRBJ1-2; 12 nucleotides line up with TRBD1. CDR3 length: 19 amino acids. J was trimmed by 7 bases and V by 3 bases; bases with no gene match: 18. Germline V gives CDR1 KGHSH, CDR2 LQKENI. The CDR3 reads CASSPSHQGTGGPPGGYTF. The CDR3 nucleotides read TGTGCCAGCTCACCTTCTCACCAGGGGACAGGGGGCCCCCCTGGTGGCTACACCTTC.

The chain carries TRBV2 and TRBJ2-3, with TRBD2 identical over 7 bases. The CDR3 extends over 14 amino acids. The junction had 7 bases not matched to a gene; V was cut back by 8 bases and J by 2 bases. Germline V CDR1 and CDR2: SNHLY, FYNNEI. CDR3 in amino acids: CASSTGGNTDTQYF. The CDR3 nucleotides are TGTGCCAGCTCCACCGGGGGGAACACAGATACGCAGTATTTT.

Comment on this clone: The junction departs from the called germline gene at one end, perhaps through a read error. V and J are TRBV6-5 and TRBJ1-1; weak D call: TRBD1 (5 bases). Germline CDR1 reads MNHEY; CDR2 reads SVGAGI. The CDR3 length is 14 residues. DNA of the CDR3: TGTGCCAGCAGTTACGGTCGAAGGGGTGCTGAAGCTTTTTTT. This sequence encodes CASSYGRRGAEAFF.

Concerning this clone: One end of the junction varies from germline; a read error may be responsible. The rearrangement uses TRBV30 and TRBJ2-7; possibly TRBD1 for D (6 bases). The CDR3 contains 13 residues. CDR1 is GTSNPN, CDR2 SVGIG, per germline (reference sequence). The CDR3 reads CAWSVGTSYEQYF. CDR3 nucleotide sequence: TGTGCCTGGAGTGTTGGGACATCCTATGAGCAGTACTTC.

This chain connects TRBV29-1 to TRBJ2-2; D may be TRBD2 (7 bases). V gave up 6 bases and J gave up 6 bases, with 17 bases separating them. The CDR3 is made up of 14 amino acids. The germline V gene has CDR1 SQVTM and CDR2 ANQGSEA. The CDR3 DNA reads as TGCAGCGTCCGCACGGAGGGGGGGGCCGGGGAGCTGTTTTTT. Protein: CSVRTEGGAGELFF.

This chain joins TRBV9 and TRBJ1-2; D ambiguous. CDR1 and CDR2 from the germline V gene are SGDLS and YYNGEE. The CDR3 loop spans 13 amino acids. Trimming shortened V by 3 bases and J by 7 bases, and 13 bases separated the two germline ends. CDR3 nucleotides: TGTGCCAGCAGCGAGACCGGGTTTGGTGGCTACACCTTC. It specifies CASSETGFGGYTF.

The gene calls are TRBV4-3 and TRBJ2-5; possible D gene TRBD1, 6 bases. The CDR3 spans 12 residues. Trimming took off 3 bases at V and 4 bases at J, with 6 bases between the two ends. The V gene's germline CDR1 is LGHNA and CDR2 YSLEER. CDR3 coding DNA: TGCGCCAGCAGCCAGACAGGAGAGACCCAGTACTTC. It translates to CASSQTGETQYF.

The chain links TRBV6-1 to TRBJ1-4; maybe TRBD1 (6 bases). The germline CDR1 and CDR2 sequences are MNHNS and SASEGT. The V end was cut by 3 bases, the J end by 4 bases, with 18 bases between. The CDR3 is 17 amino acids. CDR3 nucleotides: TGTGCCAGCAGTGATTTTGTAAGGACAGCTGATAATGAAAAACTGTTTTTT. Its translation is CASSDFVRTADNEKLFF.

V usage is TRBV7-2 and J usage is TRBJ2-1, with TRBD2 identical over 12 bases. The CDR3 totals 15 residues. Germline V CDR1 and CDR2: SGHTA, FQGNSA. Trimming cost V 1 base and J 9 bases; bases outside gene matches: 4. The CDR3 DNA reads as TGTGCCAGCAGCTTAGAACTAGCGGGGGGAGGTGAGCAGTTCTTC. Its protein product is CASSLELAGGGEQFF.

This chain joins TRBV30 and TRBJ2-2, with a possible D match to TRBD2 (6 bases). V was clipped by 2 bases and J by 5 bases, with 12 bases between them. CDR1 is GTSNPN and CDR2 is SVGIG in the germline V gene (reference sequence). The CDR3 runs to 14 residues. The CDR3 region has the DNA TGTGCCTGGAGTACTAGCTTGGAAACCGGGGAGCTGTTTTTT. Protein: CAWSTSLETGELFF.

Turning to this clone: Within the sample, other DNA sequences also encode this same CDR3. The chain uses TRBV7-2 and TRBJ2-7, with 7 bases that match TRBD1. J lost 0 bases, V lost 1 base, and 0 bases had no gene match. The V gene's germline CDR1 is SGHTA and CDR2 FQGNSA. This CDR3 contains 14 residues. The CDR3 sequence is CASSLGDSSYEQYF. The DNA for the CDR3 is TGTGCCAGCAGCTTAGGGGACAGCTCCTACGAGCAGTACTTC. Full variable domain (outside the CDR3, taken from reference TRBV7-2 and TRBJ2-7): GAGVSQSPSNKVTEKGKDVELRCDPISGHTALYWYRQSLGQGLEFLIYFQGNSAPDKSGLPSDRFSAERTGGSVSTLTIQRTQQEDSAVYLCASSLGDSSYEQYFGPGTRLTVT.

The genes are TRBV11-2 and TRBJ1-2; D is uncertain. Per the germline V gene, CDR1 is SGHAT and CDR2 is FQNNGV. The CDR3 covers 11 residues. V was shortened by 4 bases and J by 8 bases, with 8 bases between the two germline ends. CDR3 amino acids: CASSWRLGYTF. The CDR3 bases are TGTGCCAGCAGCTGGAGGTTGGGCTACACCTTC.

V and J are TRBV6-6 and TRBJ2-1, with 9 bases that match TRBD1. The V gene end was trimmed by 6 bases and the J gene end by 6 bases; junction bases not matched to a gene: 3. The CDR3 covers 13 residues. Germline V gene sequence: CDR1 MNHNY, CDR2 SVGAGI (reference sequence). The DNA for the CDR3 is TGTGCCAGCAGCTCGGGACAGGGCAATGAGCAGTTCTTC. Amino acid sequence: CASSSGQGNEQFF.

The V call is TRBV10-2, the J call TRBJ1-5, with 11 bases matching TRBD1. CDR3 length: 13 residues. The germline gives CDR1 WSHSY, CDR2 SAAADI. V shed 10 bases, J shed 6 bases, and the junction held 5 bases outside the gene matches. The CDR3 loop reads CATGQGVGQPQHF. In DNA form, the CDR3 reads TGCGCCACGGGACAGGGGGTAGGTCAGCCCCAGCATTTT.

The chain links TRBV7-9 to TRBJ1-4; D remains unclear. This CDR3 region has 16 residues. From germline, CDR1 is SEHNR and CDR2 FQNEAQ (reference sequence). Trimming pared 2 bases from V and 3 bases from J, leaving 13 bases between. CDR3 sequence (DNA): TGTGCCAGCAGCTTACATCCCGGGGAGGCTAATGAAAAACTGTTTTTT. Its translation is CASSLHPGEANEKLFF.